A selection of T cell receptor beta chains follows, all from one sample in a study of chemoradiotherapy in HPV16-positive cancers. Assay: immunoSEQ multiplex PCR; the TCRdb copy retains only in-frame clones and omits some. The data show several hundred clones, with more than 30% seen just once and approximately 14% held by the top ten. This sample was taken from a patient who underwent chemoradiotherapy. These receptors were taken from a human donor with HPV-associated anogenital cancer. Each CDR3 is given with its conserved first and last residue. Fields, in order: V gene, J gene, clone size, D gene, CDR3 protein, CDR3 DNA. The D gene is left open where the match is weak. Clone size is stated in some rows and not others, as once, few, many or a class when expanded.

v_gene: TRBV6-5
j_gene: TRBJ1-2
abundance: -
d_gene: -
CDR3aa: CASSYSRGLDGYTF
CDR3nt: TGTGCCAGCAGTTACTCGCGGGGGCTCGATGGCTACACCTTC

v_gene: TRBV9
j_gene: TRBJ2-1
abundance: -
d_gene: TRBD2
CDR3aa: CASSVTSGVYNEQFF
CDR3nt: TGTGCCAGCAGCGTGACTAGCGGGGTCTACAATGAGCAGTTCTTC

v_gene: TRBV27
j_gene: TRBJ1-1
abundance: few
d_gene: TRBD1
CDR3aa: CASSLSGGTGGRAFF
CDR3nt: TGTGCCAGCAGTTTATCGGGCGGGACAGGGGGGAGGGCTTTCTTT

v_gene: TRBV9
j_gene: TRBJ2-3
abundance: -
d_gene: -
CDR3aa: CASSVATGTDTQYF
CDR3nt: TGTGCCAGCAGCGTAGCTACTGGGACAGATACGCAGTATTTT

v_gene: TRBV7-2
j_gene: TRBJ2-1
abundance: few
d_gene: -
CDR3aa: CASSSLGTANNEQFF
CDR3nt: TGTGCCAGCAGCTCCCTCGGGACGGCCAACAATGAGCAGTTCTTC

v_gene: TRBV6-5
j_gene: TRBJ1-5
abundance: few
d_gene: -
CDR3aa: CASSYDSNQPQHF
CDR3nt: TGTGCCAGCAGTTACGATAGCAATCAGCCCCAGCATTTT

v_gene: TRBV5-1
j_gene: TRBJ2-6
abundance: -
d_gene: -
CDR3aa: CASSLGQTSSGANVLTF
CDR3nt: TGCGCCAGCAGCTTGGGACAGACCAGCTCTGGGGCCAACGTCCTGACTTTC

v_gene: TRBV9
j_gene: TRBJ1-6
abundance: few
d_gene: -
CDR3aa: CASSAWTADNSPLHF
CDR3nt: TGTGCCAGCAGCGCCTGGACAGCGGATAATTCACCCCTCCACTTT

v_gene: TRBV9
j_gene: TRBJ2-7
abundance: few
d_gene: -
CDR3aa: CASSVDGQSFYEQYF
CDR3nt: TGTGCCAGCAGCGTAGATGGACAGAGTTTCTACGAGCAGTACTTC

v_gene: TRBV13
j_gene: TRBJ1-3
abundance: -
d_gene: -
CDR3aa: CASSEDWERGNTIYF
CDR3nt: TGTGCCAGCAGCGAAGATTGGGAAAGGGGAAACACCATATATTTT

v_gene: TRBV6-5
j_gene: TRBJ1-2
abundance: -
d_gene: TRBD1
CDR3aa: CASSRDRGYGYTF
CDR3nt: TGTGCCAGCAGCAGGGACAGGGGCTATGGCTACACCTTC

v_gene: TRBV11-2
j_gene: TRBJ1-1
abundance: -
d_gene: -
CDR3aa: CASSAVEVSIVGTEAFF
CDR3nt: TGTGCCAGCAGCGCGGTAGAGGTTTCGATTGTAGGGACTGAAGCTTTCTTT

v_gene: TRBV7-6
j_gene: TRBJ2-7
abundance: -
d_gene: -
CDR3aa: CASSSRYTYEQYF
CDR3nt: TGTGCCAGCAGCTCTAGATACACCTACGAGCAGTACTTC

v_gene: TRBV5-6
j_gene: TRBJ2-7
abundance: once
d_gene: -
CDR3aa: CASIADGSYSYEQYF
CDR3nt: TGTGCCAGCATCGCAGATGGATCCTACTCCTACGAGCAGTACTTC

v_gene: TRBV2
j_gene: TRBJ1-2
abundance: -
d_gene: TRBD1
CDR3aa: CASSESTGNYGYTF
CDR3nt: TGTGCCAGCAGTGAGTCGACAGGGAACTATGGCTACACCTTC

v_gene: TRBV9
j_gene: TRBJ2-7
abundance: -
d_gene: TRBD1
CDR3aa: CASSAEGQSHYEQYF
CDR3nt: TGTGCCAGCAGCGCCGAGGGACAGTCCCACTACGAGCAGTACTTC

v_gene: TRBV5-1
j_gene: TRBJ2-7
abundance: once
d_gene: -
CDR3aa: CASRLQGEQYF
CDR3nt: TGCGCCAGCAGGCTGCAGGGGGAGCAGTACTTC

v_gene: TRBV7-6
j_gene: TRBJ2-6
abundance: -
d_gene: -
CDR3aa: CASSHGAGANVLTF
CDR3nt: TGTGCCAGCAGCCACGGGGCAGGGGCCAACGTCCTGACTTTC

v_gene: TRBV4-2
j_gene: TRBJ2-3
abundance: few
d_gene: TRBD2
CDR3aa: CASSQELAGGSTDTQYF
CDR3nt: TGTGCCAGCAGCCAAGAACTAGCGGGGGGGAGCACAGATACGCAGTATTTT

v_gene: TRBV5-1
j_gene: TRBJ2-7
abundance: -
d_gene: -
CDR3aa: CASTETRGHEQYF
CDR3nt: TGCGCCAGCACGGAAACCCGAGGGCACGAGCAGTACTTC

v_gene: TRBV28
j_gene: TRBJ1-2
abundance: -
d_gene: TRBD1
CDR3aa: CASSWEAGGSTF
CDR3nt: TGTGCCAGCAGTTGGGAGGCAGGGGGCTCCACCTTC

v_gene: TRBV15
j_gene: TRBJ2-7
abundance: -
d_gene: TRBD1
CDR3aa: CATSTGVAEQYF
CDR3nt: TGTGCCACCAGTACAGGGGTTGCCGAGCAGTACTTC

v_gene: TRBV6-1
j_gene: TRBJ1-5
abundance: -
d_gene: -
CDR3aa: CASSEGRGNQPQHF
CDR3nt: TGTGCCAGCAGTGAAGGCCGGGGCAATCAGCCCCAGCATTTT

v_gene: TRBV7-2
j_gene: TRBJ2-7
abundance: once
d_gene: -
CDR3aa: CASSSRYEQYF
CDR3nt: TGTGCCAGCAGCTCCCGGTACGAGCAGTACTTC

v_gene: TRBV6-4
j_gene: TRBJ1-1
abundance: -
d_gene: -
CDR3aa: CAGSPERKVHTTEAFF
CDR3nt: TGTGCCGGCTCACCTGAAAGGAAGGTCCATACCACTGAAGCTTTCTTT

v_gene: TRBV9
j_gene: TRBJ1-4
abundance: -
d_gene: TRBD1
CDR3aa: CASSVWGQENEKLFF
CDR3nt: TGTGCCAGCAGCGTATGGGGACAGGAAAATGAAAAACTGTTTTTT

v_gene: TRBV25-1
j_gene: TRBJ1-5
abundance: -
d_gene: -
CDR3aa: CASSDRQEQPQHF
CDR3nt: TGTGCCAGCAGTGACCGCCAGGAGCAGCCCCAGCATTTT

v_gene: TRBV5-1
j_gene: TRBJ1-2
abundance: -
d_gene: TRBD1
CDR3aa: CASSLFGDRAYTF
CDR3nt: TGCGCCAGCAGCTTGTTTGGGGACAGGGCTTACACCTTC

v_gene: TRBV7-2
j_gene: TRBJ1-2
abundance: few
d_gene: -
CDR3aa: CASSLVAGITNYGYTF
CDR3nt: TGTGCCAGCAGCTTAGTGGCAGGCATAACTAACTATGGCTACACCTTC

v_gene: TRBV6-1
j_gene: TRBJ1-2
abundance: -
d_gene: -
CDR3aa: CASSQQGLVYGYTF
CDR3nt: TGTGCCAGCAGCCAACAGGGACTGGTATATGGCTACACCTTC

v_gene: TRBV5-1
j_gene: TRBJ1-1
abundance: once
d_gene: -
CDR3aa: CASSAGTVNTEAFF
CDR3nt: TGCGCCAGCAGTGCGGGGACGGTGAACACTGAAGCTTTCTTT

v_gene: TRBV6-5
j_gene: TRBJ1-1
abundance: -
d_gene: TRBD1
CDR3aa: CASSLDRVRTEAFF
CDR3nt: TGTGCCAGCAGTCTCGACAGGGTGAGGACTGAAGCTTTCTTT

v_gene: TRBV28
j_gene: TRBJ2-3
abundance: few
d_gene: TRBD1
CDR3aa: CASSLRRFTGGRDTQYF
CDR3nt: TGTGCCAGCAGTTTGAGGAGGTTTACAGGGGGCAGGGATACGCAGTATTTT

v_gene: TRBV15
j_gene: TRBJ2-2
abundance: few
d_gene: TRBD2
CDR3aa: CATRGGGTGELFF
CDR3nt: TGTGCCACCCGGGGGGGTGGTACCGGGGAGCTGTTTTTT

v_gene: TRBV5-1
j_gene: TRBJ2-2
abundance: -
d_gene: -
CDR3aa: CASRWDTGRTGELFF
CDR3nt: TGCGCCAGCAGGTGGGACACCGGGCGGACCGGGGAGCTGTTTTTT

v_gene: TRBV7-8
j_gene: TRBJ1-2
abundance: -
d_gene: -
CDR3aa: CASSSWGDDGGYTF
CDR3nt: TGTGCCAGCAGCTCCTGGGGGGACGACGGAGGCTACACCTTC

v_gene: TRBV5-1
j_gene: TRBJ2-2
abundance: -
d_gene: -
CDR3aa: CASRITQEFTGELFF
CDR3nt: TGCGCCAGTCGAATTACGCAGGAATTCACCGGGGAGCTGTTTTTT

v_gene: TRBV9
j_gene: TRBJ2-1
abundance: -
d_gene: -
CDR3aa: CASSPQTGTYNEQFF
CDR3nt: TGTGCCAGCAGCCCGCAGACGGGAACCTACAATGAGCAGTTCTTC

v_gene: TRBV15
j_gene: TRBJ1-2
abundance: few
d_gene: -
CDR3aa: CATSRAQGRYGYTF
CDR3nt: TGTGCCACCAGCAGAGCCCAGGGTCGCTATGGCTACACCTTC

v_gene: TRBV4-2
j_gene: TRBJ2-7
abundance: few
d_gene: -
CDR3aa: CASSQDSQYEQYF
CDR3nt: TGTGCCAGCAGCCAAGATAGCCAGTACGAGCAGTACTTC

v_gene: TRBV11-2
j_gene: TRBJ1-2
abundance: hyperexpanded
d_gene: TRBD1
CDR3aa: CASSSYTGEF
CDR3nt: TGTGCCAGCAGCTCGTATACAGGGGAGTTC

v_gene: TRBV28
j_gene: TRBJ1-5
abundance: few
d_gene: -
CDR3aa: CAVRTAQYRFQPQHF
CDR3nt: TGTGCCGTGCGCACGGCCCAATACAGGTTTCAGCCCCAGCATTTT

v_gene: TRBV5-1
j_gene: TRBJ1-2
abundance: few
d_gene: -
CDR3aa: CASSLDVYYGYTF
CDR3nt: TGCGCCAGCAGCTTGGACGTATACTATGGCTACACCTTC